The 22 T cell receptor beta chains listed next were all sequenced from one sample in a study of identical twins. MiXCR was run by TCRdb on the 5' RACE reads, yielding one entry per CDR3 protein. Among roughly 1.6 million distinct CDR3 sequences, 25% to 35% were seen once, and the ten largest hold under 0.35%. The sequenced sample consisted of cord blood. These receptors originate from a newborn girl in good health.

This clonotype was seen only a few times. The chain is built from TRBV10-3 and TRBJ2-5, with TRBD2 as a possible D gene (5 bases). CDR3 size: 15 residues. The V and J ends lost 0 bases and 6 bases respectively, with 14 bases between them. Germline loops: CDR1 ENHRY, CDR2 SYGVKD. This CDR3 reads CAISESGSEGKTQYF. The CDR3 nucleotides read TGTGCCATCAGTGAGTCCGGCAGTGAGGGAAAGACCCAGTACTTC.

This chain uses TRBV7-2 with TRBJ1-2; the D gene is possibly TRBD1 (5 bases). CDR3 length equals 16 residues. Germline CDR1 and CDR2: SGHTA and FQGNSA. Trimming shortened V by 1 base and J by 1 base, and 13 bases separated the two germline ends. The CDR3 DNA sequence: TGTGCCAGCAGCTTAGTGCCACAGGAAGATAACTATGGCTACACCTTC. The encoded protein is CASSLVPQEDNYGYTF. Looking up the rest from reference TRBV7-2 and TRBJ1-2 gives the full variable domain: GAGVSQSPSNKVTEKGKDVELRCDPISGHTALYWYRQSLGQGLEFLIYFQGNSAPDKSGLPSDRFSAERTGGSVSTLTIQRTQQEDSAVYLCASSLVPQEDNYGYTFGSGTRLTVV.

Turning to this clonotype: A much larger clone is a single base away; this may be a read error. The chain carries TRBV28 and TRBJ2-5, with 9 positions matching TRBD1. J gave up 11 bases and V 3 bases, and 19 bases lay outside the gene matches. CDR3 length: 17 residues. CDR1 is MDHEN and CDR2 is SYDVKM in the germline V gene. The CDR3 coding sequence is TGTGCCAGCAGTTTCGACAGGGGGGCCTCACTAGCTGGTGAGCAGTACTTC. Protein product: CASSFDRGASLAGEQYF.

The J gene is TRBJ1-2, the V gene TRBV7-2; D gene unclear. V lost 4 bases and J 6 bases, leaving 12 bases between the germline ends. In germline, CDR1 is SGHTA, CDR2 FQGNSA. This CDR3 spans 13 amino acids. The CDR3 loop reads CASSSQPGNGYTF. CDR3 in DNA: TGTGCCAGCAGCTCTCAACCCGGGAATGGCTACACCTTC.

The gene calls are TRBV7-6 and TRBJ2-3; D may be TRBD2 (6 bases). There are 15 residues in the CDR3. Trimming removed 1 base from V and 5 bases from J, with 13 bases in between. Looked up from germline, CDR1 is SGHVS and CDR2 is FNYEAQ. The CDR3 DNA reads as TGTGCCAGCAGCTTAGAAGCCGGGAGACTAGATACGCAGTATTTT. Protein product: CASSLEAGRLDTQYF. Filled out from reference TRBV7-6 and TRBJ2-3, the complete variable domain reads GAGVSQSPRYKVTKRGQDVALRCDPISGHVSLYWYRQALGQGPEFLTYFNYEAQQDKSGLPNDRFSAERPEGSISTLTIQRTEQRDSAMYRCASSLEAGRLDTQYFGPGTRLTVL.

Turning to this clonotype: Being one base from a much bigger clone, this may be a read error. The CDR3: CASGEGNEQYF. The CDR3 DNA reads as TGTGCCAGCGGAGAAGGCAATGAGCAGTACTTC. The chain couples TRBV27 to TRBJ2-5; D uncertain. Germline CDR1 and CDR2: MNHEY and SMNVEV (reference sequence). The CDR3 is made up of 11 amino acids. V was clipped by 8 bases and J by 11 bases, with 15 bases between them.

The V and J genes are TRBV5-1 and TRBJ2-1; 9 positions match TRBD2. Germline V gene data show CDR1 as SGHRS and CDR2 as YFSETQ. The CDR3 consists of 20 residues. Trimming removed 2 bases from V and 2 bases from J; junction bases left unmatched: 17. The CDR3 coding sequence is TGCGCCAGCAGCTTTTACTACAGGGCTCCTAGCGGGAACACCTACAATGAGCAGTTCTTC. Encoded protein: CASSFYYRAPSGNTYNEQFF. The whole variable domain, remainder taken from reference TRBV5-1 and TRBJ2-1, is KAGVTQTPRYLIKTRGQQVTLSCSPISGHRSVSWYQQTPGQGLQFLFEYFSETQRNKGNFPGRFSGRQFSNSRSEMNVSTLELGDSALYLCASSFYYRAPSGNTYNEQFFGPGTRLTVL.

This clonotype came up a few times. The chain has TRBV3-1 and TRBJ1-5, with D possibly TRBD1 on 6 matching bases. This CDR3 has 15 residues. Germline CDR1 and CDR2: LGHDT and YNNKEL (reference sequence). V shed 0 bases and J shed 6 bases, with 12 bases lying between them. In nucleotides, the CDR3 is TGTGCCAGCAGCCAAGAGGGGGCTGGGAGTCAGCCCCAGCATTTT. Translating it yields CASSQEGAGSQPQHF. Filled out from reference TRBV3-1 and TRBJ1-5, the complete variable domain reads DTAVSQTPKYLVTQMGNDKSIKCEQNLGHDTMYWYKQDSKKFLKIMFSYNNKELIINETVPNRFSPKSPDKAHLNLHINSLELGDSAVYFCASSQEGAGSQPQHFGDGTRLSIL.

DNA of the CDR3: TGCGCCAGCAGCCAAAAAGGGCAGGGTAATGAAAAACTGTTTTTT. Translating gives CASSQKGQGNEKLFF. This sequence joins TRBV4-1 and TRBJ1-4; a possible D gene is TRBD1 (5 bases). V lost 2 bases and J lost 4, with 11 bases in between. This CDR3 is built from 15 residues. Germline CDR1 reads MGHRA; CDR2 reads YSYEKL.

This clonotype was seen only a few times. The chain carries TRBV18 and TRBJ2-7; 12 nucleotides line up with TRBD2. The CDR3 length is 18 residues. V shed 2 bases and J 0 bases; nucleotides not matched to a gene: 8. Germline lookup yields CDR1 KGHSH and CDR2 LQKENI. The CDR3 nucleotides are TGTGCCAGCTCACCATTAGCTAGCGGGAGGGCCACCTCCTACGAGCAGTACTTC. Translating it yields CASSPLASGRATSYEQYF.

Regarding this clonotype: Mismatch with germline at one junction end may stem from a read error. The chain recombines TRBV27 with TRBJ1-6, with 12 bases aligning to TRBD1. Germline loops: CDR1 MNHEY, CDR2 SMNVEV (reference sequence). There are 16 residues in the CDR3. CDR3 nucleotide sequence: TGTGCAACGGGACAGGGGGCCAATTCCTATAGTTCACCCCTCCACTTT. Its protein is CATGQGANSYSSPLHF.

In its sample, this clonotype was seen a few times. V is TRBV20-1 and J is TRBJ2-7; D is perhaps TRBD2 (6 bases). Trimming took off 4 bases at V and 6 bases at J, with 10 bases between the two ends. The CDR3 is made up of 11 amino acids. The germline gives CDR1 DFQATT, CDR2 SNEGSKA (reference sequence). CDR3 loop: CSAIRGFEQYF. CDR3 bases: TGCAGTGCTATCCGGGGGTTCGAGCAGTACTTC.

This clonotype was seen many times. The chain carries TRBV11-2 and TRBJ2-3; D is perhaps TRBD2 (5 bases). Deletions cut 6 bases from V and 5 bases from J, with 12 bases between. Germline loops: CDR1 SGHAT, CDR2 FQNNGV. The CDR3 consists of 13 residues. The CDR3 nucleotides read TGTGCCAGCAGACCAGGACTTCTAGATACGCAGTATTTT. The encoded protein is CASRPGLLDTQYF.

The V and J genes are TRBV7-2 and TRBJ2-4, with 7 positions matching TRBD1. Germline-derived CDR1 and CDR2 are SGHTA and FQGNSA. The CDR3 sequence is 16 residues long. With V trimmed by 0 bases and J by 13 bases, 15 bases remained unmatched. CDR3 amino acids: CASSLAHRGSYNEQYF. The CDR3, as DNA: TGTGCCAGCAGCTTAGCGCACAGGGGCTCCTACAATGAGCAGTACTTC. Complete variable domain (other parts from reference TRBV7-2 and TRBJ2-4): GAGVSQSPSNKVTEKGKDVELRCDPISGHTALYWYRQSLGQGLEFLIYFQGNSAPDKSGLPSDRFSAERTGGSVSTLTIQRTQQEDSAVYLCASSLAHRGSYNEQYFGAGTRLSVL.

The J gene is TRBJ2-1, the V gene TRBV15; the match to TRBD2 covers 9 bases. The germline CDR1 and CDR2 sequences are LNHNV and YYDKDF (reference sequence). V lost 5 bases, J lost 4 bases, and 12 bases stayed unmatched. This CDR3 is 17 amino acids long. CDR3 sequence (DNA): TGTGCCACCAGCTCCGGGACTAGCACAGGGTTTTACAATGAGCAGTTCTTC. Protein sequence: CATSSGTSTGFYNEQFF.

The chain carries TRBV7-9 and TRBJ2-3; D is ambiguous. Trimming stripped 3 bases from V and 0 bases from J, with 13 bases between. The CDR3 length is 16 residues. Germline V gene lookup returns CDR1 SEHNR and CDR2 FQNEAQ (reference sequence). In nucleotides, the CDR3 is TGTGCCAGCAGCTTTAACTGCAAACGTAGCACAGATACGCAGTATTTT. Its protein is CASSFNCKRSTDTQYF.

This clonotype has a handful of counts. V usage is TRBV4-1 and J usage is TRBJ1-1; D remains ambiguous. Germline assignment: CDR1 MGHRA and CDR2 YSYEKL. Trimming left V 4 bases short and J 1 base short, with 13 bases between. This CDR3 has 15 residues. CDR3 sequence (DNA): TGCGCCAGCAGCCTCTATAACAGTCGGAACACTGAAGCTTTCTTT. This gives the protein CASSLYNSRNTEAFF.

On this clonotype: This may be a read error, as it is one base from a much larger clone. The J gene is TRBJ2-1, the V gene TRBV27; D is unresolved. Trimming pared 7 bases from V and 7 bases from J, leaving 11 bases between. The CDR3 is 12 residues long. The V gene's germline CDR1 is MNHEY and CDR2 SMNVEV (reference sequence). In DNA form, the CDR3 reads TGTGCCAGCACTCCACAGCGAAATGAGCAGTTCTTC. Protein: CASTPQRNEQFF.

This clonotype was seen only a few times. The V gene is TRBV5-1, the J gene TRBJ1-1; D may be TRBD1 (5 bases). From germline, CDR1 is SGHRS and CDR2 YFSETQ. The CDR3 sequence is 12 residues long. The V gene lost 4 bases and the J gene lost 7 bases, with 11 bases spanning the gap. The CDR3, as DNA: TGCGCCAGCAGCCTCGGGGCGGTTGAAGCTTTCTTT. Amino acid sequence: CASSLGAVEAFF.

V gene TRBV12-3 or TRBV12-4 combines with J gene TRBJ2-1, with TRBD2 identical over 7 bases. V shed 6 bases, J shed 7 bases, and the junction held 9 bases outside the gene matches. The CDR3 is made up of 14 amino acids. The CDR3 reads CASRSLDGGNEQFF. The CDR3, as DNA: TGTGCCAGCAGATCCCTGGACGGGGGGAATGAGCAGTTCTTC.

The rearrangement links TRBV30 to TRBJ1-2; the D is unclear. The length of the CDR3 is 13 residues. The V gene's germline CDR1 is GTSNPN and CDR2 SVGIG (reference sequence). The germline V and J ends were trimmed by 0 bases and 2 bases, with 7 bases remaining between them. The CDR3 DNA is TGTGCCTGGAGTGTACAGTCCAACTATGGCTACACCTTC. Protein sequence: CAWSVQSNYGYTF.

This clonotype was counted between two and nine times. This chain links TRBV9 with TRBJ2-3; 8 positions agree with TRBD1. The germline V gene encodes CDR1 SGDLS and CDR2 YYNGEE. V lost 0 bases to trimming and J lost 6 bases; unmatched junction nucleotides: 0. This CDR3 is built from 13 residues. This chain's CDR3 is CASSVDRGDTQYF. CDR3 bases: TGTGCCAGCAGCGTAGACAGGGGGGATACGCAGTATTTT.